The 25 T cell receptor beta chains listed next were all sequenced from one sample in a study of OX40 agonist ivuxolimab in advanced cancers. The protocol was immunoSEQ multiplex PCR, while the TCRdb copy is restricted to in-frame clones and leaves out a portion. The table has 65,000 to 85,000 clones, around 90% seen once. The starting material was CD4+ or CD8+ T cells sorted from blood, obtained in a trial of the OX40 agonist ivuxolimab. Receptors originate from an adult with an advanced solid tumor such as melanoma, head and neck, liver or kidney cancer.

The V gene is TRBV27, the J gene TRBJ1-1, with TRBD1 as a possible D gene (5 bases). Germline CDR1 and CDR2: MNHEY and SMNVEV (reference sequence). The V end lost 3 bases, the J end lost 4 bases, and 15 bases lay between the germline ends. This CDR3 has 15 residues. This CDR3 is CASSFGGVLGTEAFF. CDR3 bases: TGTGCCAGCAGTTTCGGGGGGGTACTTGGCACTGAAGCTTTCTTT.

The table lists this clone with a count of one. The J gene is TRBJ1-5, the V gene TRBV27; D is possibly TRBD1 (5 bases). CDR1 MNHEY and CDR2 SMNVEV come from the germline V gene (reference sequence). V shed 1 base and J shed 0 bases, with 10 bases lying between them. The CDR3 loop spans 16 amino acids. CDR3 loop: CASSLFWGHSNQPQHF. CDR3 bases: TGTGCCAGCAGTTTATTTTGGGGCCATAGCAATCAGCCCCAGCATTTT.

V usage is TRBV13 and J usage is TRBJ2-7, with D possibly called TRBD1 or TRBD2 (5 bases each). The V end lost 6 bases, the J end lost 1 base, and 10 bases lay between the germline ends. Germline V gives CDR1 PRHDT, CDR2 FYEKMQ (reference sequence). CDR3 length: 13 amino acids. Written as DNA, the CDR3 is TGTGCCAGCAGTCGTGAGGGGTCCTACGAGCAGTACTTC. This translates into CASSREGSYEQYF.

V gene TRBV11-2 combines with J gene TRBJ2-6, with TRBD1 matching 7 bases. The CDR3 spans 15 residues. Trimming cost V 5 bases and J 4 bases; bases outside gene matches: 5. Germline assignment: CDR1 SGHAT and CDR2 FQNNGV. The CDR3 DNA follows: TGTGCCAGCAGCCCAACAGGGGTGGGGGCCAACGTCCTGACTTTC. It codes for CASSPTGVGANVLTF. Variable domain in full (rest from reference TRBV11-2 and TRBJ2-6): EAGVAQSPRYKIIEKRQSVAFWCNPISGHATLYWYQQILGQGPKLLIQFQNNGVVDDSQLPKDRFSAERLKGVDSTLKIQPAKLEDSAVYLCASSPTGVGANVLTFGAGSRLTVL.

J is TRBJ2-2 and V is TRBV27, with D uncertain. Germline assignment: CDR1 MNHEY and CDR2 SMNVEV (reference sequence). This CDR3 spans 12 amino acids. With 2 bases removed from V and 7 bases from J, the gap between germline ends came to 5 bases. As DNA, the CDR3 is TGTGCCAGCAGTTTAGGAAGCGGGGAGCTGTTTTTT. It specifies CASSLGSGELFF.

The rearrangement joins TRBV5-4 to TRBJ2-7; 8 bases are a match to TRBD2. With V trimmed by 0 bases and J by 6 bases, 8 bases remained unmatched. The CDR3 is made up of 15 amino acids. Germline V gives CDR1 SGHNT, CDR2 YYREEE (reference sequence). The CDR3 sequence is CASSLAPGGEFEQYF. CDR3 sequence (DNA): TGTGCCAGCAGCTTGGCCCCGGGGGGGGAGTTCGAGCAGTACTTC.

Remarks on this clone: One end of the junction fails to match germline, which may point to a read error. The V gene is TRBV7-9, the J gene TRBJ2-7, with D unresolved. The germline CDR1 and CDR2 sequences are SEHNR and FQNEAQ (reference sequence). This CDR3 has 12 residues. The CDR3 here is CASTLALDEQYF. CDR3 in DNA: TGTGCCAGCACCTTAGCTTTGGACGAGCAGTACTTC.

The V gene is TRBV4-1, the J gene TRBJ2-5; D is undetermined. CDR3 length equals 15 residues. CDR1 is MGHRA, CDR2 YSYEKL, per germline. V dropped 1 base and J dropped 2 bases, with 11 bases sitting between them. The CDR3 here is CASSQVNSIQETQYF. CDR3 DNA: TGCGCCAGCAGCCAAGTTAACAGCATACAAGAGACCCAGTACTTC.

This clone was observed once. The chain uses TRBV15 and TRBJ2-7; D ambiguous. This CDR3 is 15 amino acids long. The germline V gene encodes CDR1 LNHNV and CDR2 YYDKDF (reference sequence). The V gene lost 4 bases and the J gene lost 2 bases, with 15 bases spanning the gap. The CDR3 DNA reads TGTGCCACCAGCAAGGAGCCCCACCTGGCCTACGAGCAGTACTTC. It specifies CATSKEPHLAYEQYF. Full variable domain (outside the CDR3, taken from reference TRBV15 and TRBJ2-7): DAMVIQNPRYQVTQFGKPVTLSCSQTLNHNVMYWYQQKSSQAPKLLFHYYDKDFNNEADTPDNFQSRRPNTSFCFLDIRSPGLGDTAMYLCATSKEPHLAYEQYFGPGTRLTVT.

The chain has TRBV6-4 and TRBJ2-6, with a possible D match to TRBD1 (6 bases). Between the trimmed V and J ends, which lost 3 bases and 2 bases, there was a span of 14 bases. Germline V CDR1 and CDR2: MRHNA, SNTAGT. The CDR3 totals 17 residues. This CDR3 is CASSENRAFPGANVLTF. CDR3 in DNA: TGTGCCAGCAGTGAAAACAGGGCCTTTCCTGGGGCCAACGTCCTGACTTTC.

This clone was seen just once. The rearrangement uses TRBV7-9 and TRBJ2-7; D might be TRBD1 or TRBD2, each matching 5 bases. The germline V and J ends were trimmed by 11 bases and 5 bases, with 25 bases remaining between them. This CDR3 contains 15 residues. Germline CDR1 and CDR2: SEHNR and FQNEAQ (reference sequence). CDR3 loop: CAVLRWGVGDNEQYF. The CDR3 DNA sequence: TGTGCCGTCCTTCGATGGGGAGTGGGGGATAACGAGCAGTACTTC.

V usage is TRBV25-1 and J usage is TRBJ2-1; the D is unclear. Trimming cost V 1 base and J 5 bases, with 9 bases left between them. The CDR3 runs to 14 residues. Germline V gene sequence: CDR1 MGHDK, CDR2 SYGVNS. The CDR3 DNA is TGTGCCAGCAGTGAATTAAGCAGGCACAATGAGCAGTTCTTC. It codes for CASSELSRHNEQFF.

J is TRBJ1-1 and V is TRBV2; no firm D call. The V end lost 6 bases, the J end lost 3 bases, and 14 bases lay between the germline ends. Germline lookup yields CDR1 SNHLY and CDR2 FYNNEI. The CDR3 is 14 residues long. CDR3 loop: CASRARVDDTEAFF. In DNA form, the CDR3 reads TGTGCCAGCAGGGCAAGAGTTGATGACACTGAAGCTTTCTTT.

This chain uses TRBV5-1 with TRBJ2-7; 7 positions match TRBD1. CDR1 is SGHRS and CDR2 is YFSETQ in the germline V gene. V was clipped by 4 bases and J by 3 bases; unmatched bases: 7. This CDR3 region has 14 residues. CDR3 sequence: CASSPTGSSYEQYF. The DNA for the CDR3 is TGCGCCAGCAGCCCGACAGGGAGTAGCTACGAGCAGTACTTC.

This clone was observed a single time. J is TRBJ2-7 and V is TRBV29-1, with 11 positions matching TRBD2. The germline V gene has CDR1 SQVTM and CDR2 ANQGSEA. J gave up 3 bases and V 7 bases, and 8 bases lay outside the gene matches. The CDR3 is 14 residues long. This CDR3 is CSGSSGGVNYEQYF. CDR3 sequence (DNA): TGCAGCGGCAGTAGCGGGGGGGTTAACTACGAGCAGTACTTC.

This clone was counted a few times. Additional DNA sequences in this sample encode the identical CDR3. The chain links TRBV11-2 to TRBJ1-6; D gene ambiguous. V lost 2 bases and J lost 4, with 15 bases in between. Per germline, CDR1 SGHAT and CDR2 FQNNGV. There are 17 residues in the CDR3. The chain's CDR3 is CASSLFSRPRYNSPLHF. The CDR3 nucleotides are TGTGCCAGCAGCTTATTCTCACGGCCGAGATATAATTCACCCCTCCACTTT. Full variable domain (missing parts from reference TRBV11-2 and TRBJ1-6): EAGVAQSPRYKIIEKRQSVAFWCNPISGHATLYWYQQILGQGPKLLIQFQNNGVVDDSQLPKDRFSAERLKGVDSTLKIQPAKLEDSAVYLCASSLFSRPRYNSPLHFGNGTRLTVT.

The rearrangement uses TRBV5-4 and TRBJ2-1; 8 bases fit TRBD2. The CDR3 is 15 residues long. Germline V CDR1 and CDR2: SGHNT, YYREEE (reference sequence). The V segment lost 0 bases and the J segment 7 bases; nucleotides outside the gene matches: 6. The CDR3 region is CASSLGGLAGNEQFF. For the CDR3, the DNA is TGTGCCAGCAGCTTGGGAGGACTAGCCGGGAATGAGCAGTTCTTC.

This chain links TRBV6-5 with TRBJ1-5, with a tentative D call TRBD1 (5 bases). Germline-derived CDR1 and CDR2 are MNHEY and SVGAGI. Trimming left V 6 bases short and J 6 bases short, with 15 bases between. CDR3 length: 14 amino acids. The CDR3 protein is CASRGTTGSQPQHF. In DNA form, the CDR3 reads TGTGCCAGCAGGGGGACTACCGGGTCTCAGCCCCAGCATTTT.

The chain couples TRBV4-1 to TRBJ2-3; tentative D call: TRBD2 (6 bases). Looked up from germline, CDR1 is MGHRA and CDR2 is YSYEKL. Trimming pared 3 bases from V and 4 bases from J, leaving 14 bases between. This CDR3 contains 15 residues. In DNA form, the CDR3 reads TGCGCCAGCAGCCAGCGGGACCGGGGGTCAGATACGCAGTATTTT. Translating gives CASSQRDRGSDTQYF.

The DNA of the CDR3 is TGTGCCAGCAGCTTGACAGGGGTTGACACTGAAGCTTTCTTT. This translates into CASSLTGVDTEAFF. This chain connects TRBV5-6 to TRBJ1-1; 7 bases agree with TRBD1. This CDR3 has 14 residues. Losses at the gene ends were 1 base for V and 3 bases for J; bases not matched to a gene: 3. The germline V gene has CDR1 SGHDT and CDR2 YYEEEE.

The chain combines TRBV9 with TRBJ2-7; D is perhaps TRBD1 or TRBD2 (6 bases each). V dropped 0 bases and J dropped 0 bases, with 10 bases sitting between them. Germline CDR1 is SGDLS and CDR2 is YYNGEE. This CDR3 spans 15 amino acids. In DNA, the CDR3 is TGTGCCAGCAGCGTAGCCGGGGGCCTCTCCTACGAGCAGTACTTC. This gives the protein CASSVAGGLSYEQYF.

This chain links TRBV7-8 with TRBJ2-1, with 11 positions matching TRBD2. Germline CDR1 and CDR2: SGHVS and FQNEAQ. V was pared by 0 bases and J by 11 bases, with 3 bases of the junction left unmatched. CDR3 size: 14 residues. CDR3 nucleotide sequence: TGTGCCAGCAGCTTAGCACTAGCGGGGGTTAAGCAGTTCTTC. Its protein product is CASSLALAGVKQFF. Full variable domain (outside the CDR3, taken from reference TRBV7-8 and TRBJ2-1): GAGVSQSPRYKVAKRGQDVALRCDPISGHVSLFWYQQALGQGPEFLTYFQNEAQLDKSGLPSDRFFAERPEGSVSTLKIQRTQQEDSAVYLCASSLALAGVKQFFGPGTRLTVL.

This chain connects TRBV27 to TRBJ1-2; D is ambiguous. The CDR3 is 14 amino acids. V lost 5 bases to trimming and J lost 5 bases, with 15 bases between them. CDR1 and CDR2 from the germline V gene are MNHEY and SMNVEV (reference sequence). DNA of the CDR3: TGTGCCAGCAGTCCAGGACGGCTCTCGTATGGCTACACCTTC. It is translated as CASSPGRLSYGYTF.

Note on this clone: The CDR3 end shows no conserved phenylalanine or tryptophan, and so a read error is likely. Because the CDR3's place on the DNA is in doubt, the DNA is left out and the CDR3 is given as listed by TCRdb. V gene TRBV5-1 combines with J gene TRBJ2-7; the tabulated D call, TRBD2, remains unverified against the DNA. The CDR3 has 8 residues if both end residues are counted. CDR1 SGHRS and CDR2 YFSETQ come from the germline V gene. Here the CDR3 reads CASRKLGI.

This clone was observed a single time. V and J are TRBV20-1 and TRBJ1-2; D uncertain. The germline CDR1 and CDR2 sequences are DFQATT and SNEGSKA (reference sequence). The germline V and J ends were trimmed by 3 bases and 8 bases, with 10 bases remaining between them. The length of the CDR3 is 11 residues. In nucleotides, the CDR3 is TGCAGTGCTAGCCCCGGGTCCGGCTACACCTTC. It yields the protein CSASPGSGYTF.